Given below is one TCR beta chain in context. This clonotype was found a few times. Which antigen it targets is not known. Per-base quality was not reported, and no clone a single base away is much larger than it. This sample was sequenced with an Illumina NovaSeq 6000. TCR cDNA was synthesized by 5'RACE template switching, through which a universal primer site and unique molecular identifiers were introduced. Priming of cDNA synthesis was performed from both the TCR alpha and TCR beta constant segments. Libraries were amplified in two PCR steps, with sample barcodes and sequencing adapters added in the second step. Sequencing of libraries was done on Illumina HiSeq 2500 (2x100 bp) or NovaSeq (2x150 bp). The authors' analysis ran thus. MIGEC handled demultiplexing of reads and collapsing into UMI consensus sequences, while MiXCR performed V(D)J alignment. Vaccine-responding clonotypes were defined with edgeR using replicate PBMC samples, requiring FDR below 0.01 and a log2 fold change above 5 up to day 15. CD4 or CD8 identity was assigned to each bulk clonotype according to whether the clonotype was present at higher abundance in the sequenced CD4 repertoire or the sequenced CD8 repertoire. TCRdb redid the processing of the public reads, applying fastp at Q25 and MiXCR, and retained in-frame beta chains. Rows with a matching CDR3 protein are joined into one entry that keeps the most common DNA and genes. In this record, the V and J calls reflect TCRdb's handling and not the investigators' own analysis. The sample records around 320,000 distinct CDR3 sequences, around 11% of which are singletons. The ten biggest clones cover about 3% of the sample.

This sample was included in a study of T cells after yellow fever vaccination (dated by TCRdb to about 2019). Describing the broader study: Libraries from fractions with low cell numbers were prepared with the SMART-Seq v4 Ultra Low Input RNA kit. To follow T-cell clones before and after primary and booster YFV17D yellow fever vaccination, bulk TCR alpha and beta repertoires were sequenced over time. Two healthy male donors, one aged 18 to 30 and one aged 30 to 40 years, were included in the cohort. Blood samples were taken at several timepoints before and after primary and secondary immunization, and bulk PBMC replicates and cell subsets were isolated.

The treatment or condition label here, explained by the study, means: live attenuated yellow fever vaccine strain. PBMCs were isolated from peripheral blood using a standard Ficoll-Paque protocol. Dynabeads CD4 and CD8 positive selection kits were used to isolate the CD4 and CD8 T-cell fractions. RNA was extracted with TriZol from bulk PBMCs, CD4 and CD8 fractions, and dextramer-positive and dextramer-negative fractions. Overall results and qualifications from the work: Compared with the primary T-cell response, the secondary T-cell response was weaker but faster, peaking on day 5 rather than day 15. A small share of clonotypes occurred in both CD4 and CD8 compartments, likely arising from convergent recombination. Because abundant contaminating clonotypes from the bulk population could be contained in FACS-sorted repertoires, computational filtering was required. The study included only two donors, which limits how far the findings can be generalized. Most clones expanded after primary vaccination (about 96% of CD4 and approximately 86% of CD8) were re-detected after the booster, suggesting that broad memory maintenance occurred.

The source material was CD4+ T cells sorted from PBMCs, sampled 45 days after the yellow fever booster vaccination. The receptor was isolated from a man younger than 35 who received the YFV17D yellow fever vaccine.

The nucleotide sequence is given as TGCGCCAGCAGTACGAGGACAGGGACGGTGGCAGATACGCAGTATTTT. It translates as CASSTRTGTVADTQYF. The chain is made from TRBV5-1 and TRBJ2-3; 8 nucleotides in the junction match TRBD1. V loses 5 bases at its end and J loses 4 bases; junction bases beyond the gene matches: 12. From a lookup of the germline V gene, CDR1 and CDR2 are SGHRS and YFSETQ. The CDR3 measures 16 amino acids from cysteine to phenylalanine. The retained sequence is limited to the CDR3, 48 bases, with the frame set at the first base.